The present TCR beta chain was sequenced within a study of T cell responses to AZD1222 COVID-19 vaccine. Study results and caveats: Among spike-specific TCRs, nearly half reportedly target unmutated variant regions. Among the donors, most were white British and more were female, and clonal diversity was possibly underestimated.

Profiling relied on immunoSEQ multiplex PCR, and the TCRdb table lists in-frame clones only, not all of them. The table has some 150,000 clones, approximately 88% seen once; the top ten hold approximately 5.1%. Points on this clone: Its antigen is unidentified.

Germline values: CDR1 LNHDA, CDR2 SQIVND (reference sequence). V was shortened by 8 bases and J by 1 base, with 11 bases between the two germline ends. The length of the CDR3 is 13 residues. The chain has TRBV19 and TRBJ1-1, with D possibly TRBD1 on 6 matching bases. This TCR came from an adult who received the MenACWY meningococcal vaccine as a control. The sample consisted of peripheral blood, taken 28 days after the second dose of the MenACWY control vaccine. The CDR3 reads CASGSTGNTEAFF. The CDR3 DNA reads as TGTGCCAGTGGCTCGACAGGGAACACTGAAGCTTTCTTT.